The TCR beta chain described here comes from a study of T cell repertoires in cytomegalovirus infection. The study's findings and limits: Clonotypes of TCR beta that were HLA-C-restricted and CMV-specific dominated the ex vivo response.

The sample holds a few counts of this clonotype. Its antigen remains unidentified. There are 15 residues in the CDR3. Germline V gives CDR1 MNHNS, CDR2 SASEGT. With 5 bases clipped from V and 1 base from J, the junction kept 6 bases outside the gene matches. TCRdb processed the reads anew with MiXCR; each CDR3 protein has one entry. The sample carries 750,000 to 900,000 distinct CDR3 sequences, roughly 28% recorded once. The chain combines TRBV6-1 with TRBJ2-3, with 7 bases lining up with TRBD2. The sequences come from cultured CD8+ T cells from PBMCs, collected from culture after CMV antigen stimulation. The sequence was obtained from a human donor in good health (CMV status not recorded). Some clones in this sample may be carry-over from other donors' samples. The CDR3 DNA follows: TGTGCCAGCAGTTACGGGGCGGGGGGCACAGATACGCAGTATTTT. This gives the protein CASSYGAGGTDTQYF.